These 7 T cell receptor beta chains came from one sample sequenced in a study of T cell responses to AZD1222 COVID-19 vaccine. Profiled with immunoSEQ multiplex PCR; TCRdb holds only in-frame clones, not every one. The sample holds tens of thousands of clones, 84% seen once. Sample: peripheral blood, taken on day 0 of AZD1222 vaccination. The receptors here all came from an adult in good health.

The V call is TRBV5-4, the J call TRBJ1-1; D is unclear. V lost 0 bases, J lost 0 bases, and 9 bases lay in between. The germline CDR1 and CDR2 sequences are SGHNT and YYREEE (reference sequence). The CDR3 sequence is 15 residues long. The CDR3 loop is CASSLVGGMNTEAFF. In nucleotides, the CDR3 is TGTGCCAGCAGCTTGGTTGGAGGGATGAACACTGAAGCTTTCTTT.

This rearrangement joins TRBV7-2 to TRBJ1-2; tentatively, D is TRBD1 (5 bases). Germline CDR1 SGHTA, CDR2 FQGNSA. CDR3 length: 15 residues. V was pared by 4 bases and J by 8 bases, with 20 bases between. Here the CDR3 DNA reads TGTGCCAGCAGCTCCCCCCCCCAGGGAAGAGGAGGCTACACCTTC. Protein sequence: CASSSPPQGRGGYTF.

The chain couples TRBV11-2 to TRBJ1-2; TRBD1 agrees at 8 bases. This CDR3 spans 15 amino acids. Germline lookup yields CDR1 SGHAT and CDR2 FQNNGV. Trimming at V came to 1 base and at J to 4 bases, leaving 5 bases not matched to a gene. This CDR3 reads CASSLVDRVVYGYTF. CDR3 coding DNA: TGTGCCAGCAGCTTAGTGGACAGGGTGGTCTATGGCTACACCTTC.

This rearrangement joins TRBV27 to TRBJ1-5; D remains unclear. CDR3 size: 15 residues. From germline, CDR1 is MNHEY and CDR2 SMNVEV (reference sequence). V was trimmed by 3 bases and J by 1 base, leaving 10 bases between them. DNA for the CDR3: TGTGCCAGCAGTTTGGAGGGAGGGAGCAATCAGCCCCAGCATTTT. It is translated as CASSLEGGSNQPQHF.

The rearrangement uses TRBV6-5 and TRBJ2-5; 9 bases map to TRBD2. Looked up from germline, CDR1 is MNHEY and CDR2 is SVGAGI. The CDR3 spans 14 residues. V lost 3 bases, J lost 4 bases, and 3 bases stayed unmatched. CDR3 coding DNA: TGTGCCAGCAGTTATAGCGGGAGTGGAGAGACCCAGTACTTC. Translation gives CASSYSGSGETQYF.

CDR3 loop: CASREGGRVKGELFF. In nucleotides, the CDR3 is TGTGCCAGCAGAGAAGGCGGGAGGGTTAAGGGGGAGCTGTTTTTT. The J gene is TRBJ2-2, the V gene TRBV27, with TRBD2 identical over 9 bases. CDR3 length equals 15 residues. V lost 6 bases to trimming and J lost 8 bases; unmatched junction nucleotides: 10. The germline V gene encodes CDR1 MNHEY and CDR2 SMNVEV (reference sequence).

The rearrangement joins TRBV7-8 to TRBJ1-2, with 9 positions matching TRBD1. This CDR3 has 16 residues. V lost 4 bases, J lost 1 base, and 7 bases stayed unmatched. Per the germline V gene, CDR1 is SGHVS and CDR2 is FQNEAQ. As DNA, the CDR3 is TGTGCCAGCAGCTCCGGCCAGACAGGGGGTAACTATGGCTACACCTTC. Translation gives CASSSGQTGGNYGYTF. Based on the CDR3 plus reference TRBV7-8 and TRBJ1-2, the full variable domain is GAGVSQSPRYKVAKRGQDVALRCDPISGHVSLFWYQQALGQGPEFLTYFQNEAQLDKSGLPSDRFFAERPEGSVSTLKIQRTQQEDSAVYLCASSSGQTGGNYGYTFGSGTRLTVV.